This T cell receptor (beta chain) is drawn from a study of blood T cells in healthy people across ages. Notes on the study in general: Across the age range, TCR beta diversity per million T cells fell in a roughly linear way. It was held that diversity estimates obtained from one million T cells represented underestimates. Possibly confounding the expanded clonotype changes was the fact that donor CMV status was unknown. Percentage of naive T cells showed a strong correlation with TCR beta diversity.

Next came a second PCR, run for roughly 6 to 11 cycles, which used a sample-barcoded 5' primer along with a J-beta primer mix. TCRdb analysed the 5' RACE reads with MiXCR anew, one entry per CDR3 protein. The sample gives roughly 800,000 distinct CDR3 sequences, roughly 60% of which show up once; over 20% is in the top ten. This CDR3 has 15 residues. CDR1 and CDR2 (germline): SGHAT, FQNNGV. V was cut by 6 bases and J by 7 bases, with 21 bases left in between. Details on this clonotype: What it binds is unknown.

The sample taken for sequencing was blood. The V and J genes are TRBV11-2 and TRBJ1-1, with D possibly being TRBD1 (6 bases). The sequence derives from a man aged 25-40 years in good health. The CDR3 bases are TGTGCCAGCAGGGAAGCAGGCGGGGGCCGCCGTGAAGCTTTCTTT. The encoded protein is CASREAGGGRREAFF.